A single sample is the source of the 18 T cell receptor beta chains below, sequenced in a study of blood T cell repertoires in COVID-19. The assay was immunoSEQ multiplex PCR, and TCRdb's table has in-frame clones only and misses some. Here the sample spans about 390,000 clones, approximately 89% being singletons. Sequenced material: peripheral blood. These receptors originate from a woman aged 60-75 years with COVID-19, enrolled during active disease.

CDR3 sequence reads: CASSPGSYNSPLHF. The DNA of the CDR3 is TGTGCCAGCAGCCCAGGGTCCTATAATTCACCCCTCCACTTT. The V and J genes are TRBV14 and TRBJ1-6, with D possibly TRBD1 on 5 matching bases. Germline V gene lookup returns CDR1 SGHDN and CDR2 FVKESK. V lost 4 bases and J 1 base, leaving 5 bases between the germline ends. The CDR3 runs to 14 residues. The full variable domain, rest sourced from reference TRBV14 and TRBJ1-6, is EAGVTQFPSHSVIEKGQTVTLRCDPISGHDNLYWYRRVMGKEIKFLLHFVKESKQDESGMPNNRFLAERTGGTYSTLKVQPAELEDSGVYFCASSPGSYNSPLHFGNGTRLTVT.

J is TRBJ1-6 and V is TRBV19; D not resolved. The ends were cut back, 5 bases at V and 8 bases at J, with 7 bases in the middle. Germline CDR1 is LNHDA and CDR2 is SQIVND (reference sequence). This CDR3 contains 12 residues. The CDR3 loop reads CASSRGDSPLHF. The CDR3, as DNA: TGTGCCAGTAGTCGAGGCGATTCACCCCTCCACTTT.

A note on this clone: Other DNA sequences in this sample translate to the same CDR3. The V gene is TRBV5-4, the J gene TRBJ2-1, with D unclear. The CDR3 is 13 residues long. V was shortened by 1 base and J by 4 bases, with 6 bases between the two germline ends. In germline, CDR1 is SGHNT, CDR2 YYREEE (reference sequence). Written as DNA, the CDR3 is TGTGCCAGCAGCTTGACGAGTTACAATGAGCAGTTCTTC. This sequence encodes CASSLTSYNEQFF.

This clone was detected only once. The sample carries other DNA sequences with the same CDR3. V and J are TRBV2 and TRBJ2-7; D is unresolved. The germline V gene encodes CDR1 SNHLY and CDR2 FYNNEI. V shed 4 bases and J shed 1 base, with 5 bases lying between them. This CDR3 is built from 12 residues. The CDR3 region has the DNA TGTGCCAGCAGTGTCAGTTCCTACGAGCAGTACTTC. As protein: CASSVSSYEQYF.

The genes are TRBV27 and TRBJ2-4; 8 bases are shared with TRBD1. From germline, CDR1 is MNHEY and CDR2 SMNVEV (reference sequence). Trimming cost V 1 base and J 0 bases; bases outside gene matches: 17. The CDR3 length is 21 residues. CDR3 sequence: CASSLYPPGTGDTLAKNIQYF. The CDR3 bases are TGTGCCAGCAGTTTATACCCTCCCGGGACAGGAGATACCCTAGCCAAAAACATTCAGTACTTC.

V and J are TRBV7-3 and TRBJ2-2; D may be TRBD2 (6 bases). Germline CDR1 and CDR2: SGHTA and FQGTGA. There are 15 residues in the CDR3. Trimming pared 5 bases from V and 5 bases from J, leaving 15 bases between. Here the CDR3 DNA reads TGTGCCAGCAGCCCCAACTGGGGGGTAACCGGGGAGCTGTTTTTT. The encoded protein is CASSPNWGVTGELFF.

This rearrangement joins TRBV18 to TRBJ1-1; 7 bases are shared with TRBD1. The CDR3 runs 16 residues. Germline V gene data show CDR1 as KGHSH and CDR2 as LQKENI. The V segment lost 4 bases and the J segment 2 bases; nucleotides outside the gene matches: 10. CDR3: CASSRSTGTANTEAFF. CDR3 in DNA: TGTGCCAGCTCACGGAGTACCGGGACAGCAAACACTGAAGCTTTCTTT.

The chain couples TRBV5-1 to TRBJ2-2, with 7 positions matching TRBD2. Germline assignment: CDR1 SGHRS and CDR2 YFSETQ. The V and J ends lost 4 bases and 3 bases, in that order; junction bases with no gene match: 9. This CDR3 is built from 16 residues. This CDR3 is CASSATSSGHTGELFF. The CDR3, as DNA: TGCGCCAGCAGCGCCACTTCTAGCGGCCACACCGGGGAGCTGTTTTTT.

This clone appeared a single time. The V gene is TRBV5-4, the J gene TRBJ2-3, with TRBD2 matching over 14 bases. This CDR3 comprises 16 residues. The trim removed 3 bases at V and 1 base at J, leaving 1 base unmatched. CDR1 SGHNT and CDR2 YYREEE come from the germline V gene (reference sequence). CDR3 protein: CASSSGLAGGTDTQYF. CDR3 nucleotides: TGTGCCAGCAGCTCGGGACTAGCGGGGGGCACAGATACGCAGTATTTT. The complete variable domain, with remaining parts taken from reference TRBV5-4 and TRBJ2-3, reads ETGVTQSPTHLIKTRGQQVTLRCSSQSGHNTVSWYQQALGQGPQFIFQYYREEENGRGNFPPRFSGLQFPNYSSELNVNALELDDSALYLCASSSGLAGGTDTQYFGPGTRLTVL.

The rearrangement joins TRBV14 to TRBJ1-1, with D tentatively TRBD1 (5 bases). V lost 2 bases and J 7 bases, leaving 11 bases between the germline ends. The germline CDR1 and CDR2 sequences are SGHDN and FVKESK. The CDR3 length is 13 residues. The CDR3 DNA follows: TGTGCCAGCAGCCAAAATATGGGGGGTGAAGCTTTCTTT. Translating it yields CASSQNMGGEAFF. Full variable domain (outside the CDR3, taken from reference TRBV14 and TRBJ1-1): EAGVTQFPSHSVIEKGQTVTLRCDPISGHDNLYWYRRVMGKEIKFLLHFVKESKQDESGMPNNRFLAERTGGTYSTLKVQPAELEDSGVYFCASSQNMGGEAFFGQGTRLTVV.

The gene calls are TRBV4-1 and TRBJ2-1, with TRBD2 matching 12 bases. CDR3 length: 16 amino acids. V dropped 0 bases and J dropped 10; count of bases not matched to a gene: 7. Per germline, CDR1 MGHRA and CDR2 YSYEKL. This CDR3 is CASSQDLLAGGQEQFF. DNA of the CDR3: TGCGCCAGCAGCCAAGATCTACTAGCGGGGGGCCAAGAGCAGTTCTTC.

CDR3 in amino acids: CASSPTGSGETQYF. DNA for the CDR3: TGTGCCAGCAGTCCGACAGGGAGCGGGGAGACCCAGTACTTC. The chain couples TRBV2 to TRBJ2-5; weak D call: TRBD1 (7 bases). Between the trimmed V and J ends, which lost 5 bases and 5 bases, there was a span of 15 bases. This CDR3 is built from 14 residues. Germline values: CDR1 SNHLY, CDR2 FYNNEI.

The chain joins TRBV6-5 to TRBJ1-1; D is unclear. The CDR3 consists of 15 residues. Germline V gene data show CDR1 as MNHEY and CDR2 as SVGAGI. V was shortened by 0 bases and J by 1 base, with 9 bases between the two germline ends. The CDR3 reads CASSYSRVTNTEAFF. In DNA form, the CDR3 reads TGTGCCAGCAGTTACTCACGAGTAACGAACACTGAAGCTTTCTTT.

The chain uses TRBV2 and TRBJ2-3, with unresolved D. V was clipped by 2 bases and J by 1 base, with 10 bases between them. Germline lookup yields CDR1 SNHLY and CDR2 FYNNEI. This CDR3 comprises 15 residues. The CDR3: CASSEWRYGTDTQYF. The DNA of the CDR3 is TGTGCCAGCAGTGAATGGCGGTACGGCACAGATACGCAGTATTTT.

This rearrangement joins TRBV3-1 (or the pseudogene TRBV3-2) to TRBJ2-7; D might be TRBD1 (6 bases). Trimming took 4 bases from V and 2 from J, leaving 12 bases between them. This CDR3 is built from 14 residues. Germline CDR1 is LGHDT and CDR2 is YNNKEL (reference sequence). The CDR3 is CASSRGQLTYEQYF. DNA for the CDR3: TGTGCCAGCAGCCGAGGACAGTTAACCTACGAGCAGTACTTC.

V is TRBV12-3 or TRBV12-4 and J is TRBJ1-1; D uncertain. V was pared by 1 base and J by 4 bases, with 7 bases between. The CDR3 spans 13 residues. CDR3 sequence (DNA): TGTGCCAGCAGTTTAGAAGGGAGCACTGAAGCTTTCTTT. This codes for CASSLEGSTEAFF.

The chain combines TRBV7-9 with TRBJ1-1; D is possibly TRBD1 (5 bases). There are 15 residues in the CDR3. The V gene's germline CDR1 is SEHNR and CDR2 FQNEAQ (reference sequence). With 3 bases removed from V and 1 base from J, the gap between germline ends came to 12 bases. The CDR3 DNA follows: TGTGCCAGCAGCTTTCAGCGACAGAGGAACACTGAAGCTTTCTTT. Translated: CASSFQRQRNTEAFF.

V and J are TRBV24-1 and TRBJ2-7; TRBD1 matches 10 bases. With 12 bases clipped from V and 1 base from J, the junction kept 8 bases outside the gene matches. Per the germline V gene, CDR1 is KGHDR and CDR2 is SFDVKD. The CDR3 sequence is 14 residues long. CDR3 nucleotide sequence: TGTGCCCCCAAACGGGGACAGGGGTCCTACGAGCAGTACTTC. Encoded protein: CAPKRGQGSYEQYF.